This record covers a single T cell receptor (beta chain). This specimen belongs to a study of cytomegalovirus exposure and HLA in healthy donors. CDR3 length: 13 amino acids. Germline V gives CDR1 LGHNA, CDR2 YNFKEQ. V lost 0 bases to trimming and J lost 8 bases, with 10 bases between them. Primers: 60 Vbeta forward and 13 Jbeta reverse. Libraries were prepared by immunoSEQ multiplex PCR; TCRdb keeps only in-frame clonotypes and omits some of them. The sample lists about 150,000 clones, around nine tenths seen once, with roughly 5.2% in the top ten. The sequence was obtained from a woman aged 25 to 45 in good health and CMV-seronegative. The J gene is TRBJ1-2, the V gene TRBV4-2; D is unclear. Sequenced material: PBMCs. DNA of the CDR3: TGTGCCAGCAGCCAAGATAGCGGTGGGGGCTACACCTTC. Residues: CASSQDSGGGYTF.